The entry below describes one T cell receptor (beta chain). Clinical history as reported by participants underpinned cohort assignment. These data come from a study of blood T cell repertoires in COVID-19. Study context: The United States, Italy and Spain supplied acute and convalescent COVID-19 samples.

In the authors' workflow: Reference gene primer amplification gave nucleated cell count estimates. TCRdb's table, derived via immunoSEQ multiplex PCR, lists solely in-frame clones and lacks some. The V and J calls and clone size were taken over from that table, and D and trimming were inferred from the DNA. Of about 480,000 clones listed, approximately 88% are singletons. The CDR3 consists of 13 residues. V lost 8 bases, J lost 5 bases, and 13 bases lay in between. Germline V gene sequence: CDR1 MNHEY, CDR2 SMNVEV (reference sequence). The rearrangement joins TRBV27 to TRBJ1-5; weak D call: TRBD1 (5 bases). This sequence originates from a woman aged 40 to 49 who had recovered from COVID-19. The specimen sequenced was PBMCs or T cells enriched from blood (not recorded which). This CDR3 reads CASSNWGDQPQHF. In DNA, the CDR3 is TGTGCCAGCTCAAACTGGGGGGATCAGCCCCAGCATTTT.